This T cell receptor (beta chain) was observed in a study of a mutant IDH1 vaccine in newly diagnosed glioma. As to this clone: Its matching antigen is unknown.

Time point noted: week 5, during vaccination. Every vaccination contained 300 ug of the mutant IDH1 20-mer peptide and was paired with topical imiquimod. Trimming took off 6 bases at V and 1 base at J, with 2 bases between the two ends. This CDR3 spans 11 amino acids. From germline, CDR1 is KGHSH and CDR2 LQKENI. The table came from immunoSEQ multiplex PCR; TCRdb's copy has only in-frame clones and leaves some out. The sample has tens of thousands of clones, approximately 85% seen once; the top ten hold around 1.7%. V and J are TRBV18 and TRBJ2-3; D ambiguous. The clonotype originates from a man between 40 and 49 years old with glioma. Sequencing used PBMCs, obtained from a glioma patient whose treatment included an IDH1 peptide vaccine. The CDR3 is CASSRTDTQYF. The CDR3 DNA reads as TGTGCCAGCTCGCGCACAGATACGCAGTATTTT.